This T cell receptor beta chain derives from a study of cytomegalovirus exposure and HLA in healthy donors. A multiplex PCR was run with 60 Vbeta primers and 13 Jbeta primers. Profiled with immunoSEQ multiplex PCR; TCRdb holds only in-frame clones, not every one. Reported are tens of thousands of clones; the ten largest clones contain 9.5% to 11%. The germline CDR1 and CDR2 sequences are SGDLS and YYNGEE. The CDR3 consists of 13 residues. J gave up 4 bases and V 4 bases, and 4 bases lay outside the gene matches. This chain links TRBV9 with TRBJ1-2; TRBD1 aligns across 7 bases. The sequencing input was PBMCs. The sequence was obtained from a woman between 50 and 59 years old in good health and CMV-seropositive. CDR3: CASSTRQGYGYTF. CDR3 DNA sequence: TGTGCCAGCAGCACCCGACAGGGCTATGGCTACACCTTC.